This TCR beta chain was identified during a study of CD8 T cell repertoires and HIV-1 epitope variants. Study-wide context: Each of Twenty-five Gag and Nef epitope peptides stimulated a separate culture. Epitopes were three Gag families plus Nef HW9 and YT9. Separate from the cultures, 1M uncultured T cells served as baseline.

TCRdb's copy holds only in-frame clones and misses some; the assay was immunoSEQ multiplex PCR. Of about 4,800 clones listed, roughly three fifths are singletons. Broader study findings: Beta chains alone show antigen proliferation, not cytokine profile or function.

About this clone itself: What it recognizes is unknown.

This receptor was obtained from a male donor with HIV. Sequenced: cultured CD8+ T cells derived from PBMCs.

The CDR3 coding sequence is TGTGCCAGCAGCTTCGCCCCGGGACAGGGAGATGCCGGGGAGCTGTTTTTT. Its protein product is CASSFAPGQGDAGELFF. The chain uses TRBV11-3 and TRBJ2-2; 9 positions agree with TRBD1. J was trimmed by 6 bases and V by 3 bases; bases with no gene match: 11. Germline values: CDR1 SGHNT, CDR2 YENEEA. The length of the CDR3 is 17 residues.